These 28 T cell receptor beta chains were sequenced from one sample in a study of blood T cell repertoires in COVID-19. Profiled with immunoSEQ multiplex PCR; TCRdb holds only in-frame clones, not every one. The table has approximately 92,000 clones, roughly 70% seen once. Sequencing was carried out using peripheral blood. All receptors derive from a woman aged 60 to 75 in a cohort sampled during active or convalescent COVID-19.

This clone was seen more than once but under ten times. This chain links TRBV5-6 with TRBJ1-5; D perhaps matches TRBD1 (6 bases). CDR1 SGHDT and CDR2 YYEEEE come from the germline V gene. The CDR3 totals 14 residues. The germline V and J ends were trimmed by 3 bases and 5 bases, with 12 bases remaining between them. In nucleotides, the CDR3 is TGTGCCAGCAGCTCAACAGGGAGGGATCAGCCCCAGCATTTT. Amino acid sequence: CASSSTGRDQPQHF.

The chain joins TRBV10-1 to TRBJ2-1, with D possibly being TRBD1 (7 bases). Looked up from germline, CDR1 is WNHNN and CDR2 is SYGVQD (reference sequence). V gave up 3 bases and J gave up 7 bases, with 16 bases separating them. This CDR3 contains 15 residues. CDR3 DNA: TGCGCCAGCAGTGAAGGCAGGGGGGACTTTAATGAGCAGTTCTTC. As protein: CASSEGRGDFNEQFF.

The chain links TRBV20-1 to TRBJ1-3; 7 bases fit TRBD1. Germline V gene lookup returns CDR1 DFQATT and CDR2 SNEGSKA (reference sequence). V dropped 3 bases and J dropped 0; count of bases not matched to a gene: 2. CDR3 length: 14 residues. CDR3 in DNA: TGCAGTGCTAGTAGGGACAGCTCTGGAAACACCATATATTTT. Residues: CSASRDSSGNTIYF.

The chain combines TRBV3-1 (or the pseudogene TRBV3-2) with TRBJ1-2; a weak D match, TRBD1 (6 bases). The V end was cut by 5 bases, the J end by 5 bases, with 15 bases between. The CDR3 contains 14 residues. CDR1 LGHDT and CDR2 YNNKEL come from the germline V gene (reference sequence). The CDR3 sequence: CASSSQGFDYGYTF. CDR3 sequence (DNA): TGTGCCAGCAGCTCACAGGGCTTCGATTATGGCTACACCTTC.

This rearrangement joins TRBV7-6 to TRBJ2-1, with 8 bases matching TRBD2. Germline V lookup: CDR1 SGHVS, CDR2 FNYEAQ. The CDR3 totals 18 residues. The V segment lost 1 base and the J segment 0 bases; nucleotides outside the gene matches: 8. The CDR3 here is CASSLESGRGASYNEQFF. CDR3 DNA: TGTGCCAGCAGCTTAGAAAGCGGGCGGGGGGCCTCCTACAATGAGCAGTTCTTC.

The rearrangement links TRBV2 to TRBJ2-7, with TRBD1 identical over 8 bases. Germline V gene sequence: CDR1 SNHLY, CDR2 FYNNEI. The length of the CDR3 is 14 residues. Trimming removed 5 bases from V and 5 bases from J; junction bases left unmatched: 8. In nucleotides, the CDR3 is TGTGCCAGCAGTTCCGGACAGGGTAACCACGAGCAGTACTTC. Residues: CASSSGQGNHEQYF. Based on the CDR3 plus reference TRBV2 and TRBJ2-7, the full variable domain is EPEVTQTPSHQVTQMGQEVILRCVPISNHLYFYWYRQILGQKVEFLVSFYNNEISEKSEIFDDQFSVERPDGSNFTLKIRSTKLEDSAMYFCASSSGQGNHEQYFGPGTRLTVT.

The chain uses TRBV15 and TRBJ2-1, with D possibly being TRBD2 (5 bases). Germline values: CDR1 LNHNV, CDR2 YYDKDF (reference sequence). CDR3 length: 13 residues. Between the trimmed V and J ends, which lost 8 bases and 0 bases, there was a span of 8 bases. The DNA for the CDR3 is TGTGCCACCGGGGAGAGCTCCTACAATGAGCAGTTCTTC. Translated: CATGESSYNEQFF. Full variable domain (outside the CDR3, taken from reference TRBV15 and TRBJ2-1): DAMVIQNPRYQVTQFGKPVTLSCSQTLNHNVMYWYQQKSSQAPKLLFHYYDKDFNNEADTPDNFQSRRPNTSFCFLDIRSPGLGDTAMYLCATGESSYNEQFFGPGTRLTVL.

A few counts support this clone. V gene TRBV10-3 combines with J gene TRBJ1-2, with 9 bases matching TRBD1. Germline loops: CDR1 ENHRY, CDR2 SYGVKD. CDR3 length equals 16 residues. V trimming: 2 bases; J trimming: 4 bases; junction bases outside the gene matches: 8. This CDR3 reads CAISEGTGRWVYGYTF. CDR3 DNA sequence: TGTGCCATCAGTGAGGGGACAGGGCGCTGGGTCTATGGCTACACCTTC.

The chain combines TRBV6-5 with TRBJ1-3; 7 nucleotides align to TRBD1. Looked up from germline, CDR1 is MNHEY and CDR2 is SVGAGI. V gave up 6 bases and J gave up 4 bases; unmatched junction bases: 9. There are 15 residues in the CDR3. This chain's CDR3 is CASSITGERGNTIYF. As DNA, the CDR3 is TGTGCCAGCAGCATAACAGGGGAAAGAGGAAACACCATATATTTT.

This sequence joins TRBV7-2 and TRBJ2-1; 9 bases line up with TRBD2. The V gene's germline CDR1 is SGHTA and CDR2 FQGNSA. The junction had 8 bases not matched to a gene; V was cut back by 5 bases and J by 6 bases. This CDR3 has 15 residues. The CDR3 coding sequence is TGTGCCAGCAGCCTGGGACTAGCAGGGGGCAATGAGCAGTTCTTC. Its protein product is CASSLGLAGGNEQFF.

The V and J genes are TRBV6-5 and TRBJ1-2; D is uncertain. Trimming took 7 bases from V and 4 from J, leaving 10 bases between them. Germline CDR1 reads MNHEY; CDR2 reads SVGAGI. The CDR3 contains 12 residues. DNA for the CDR3: TGTGCCAGCAAACACCCCTCCTATGGCTACACCTTC. This codes for CASKHPSYGYTF.

The J gene is TRBJ2-7, the V gene TRBV19; D might be TRBD1 (5 bases). CDR3 length: 14 amino acids. V lost 6 bases to trimming and J lost 2 bases, with 14 bases between them. Germline assignment: CDR1 LNHDA and CDR2 SQIVND (reference sequence). The CDR3 bases are TGTGCCAGTAGCAAGACAGAGAAAACCTACGAGCAGTACTTC. This gives the protein CASSKTEKTYEQYF.

This chain links TRBV18 with TRBJ1-2; TRBD1 aligns across 8 bases. This CDR3 is 13 amino acids long. V lost 6 bases to trimming and J lost 4 bases; unmatched junction nucleotides: 4. The germline gives CDR1 KGHSH, CDR2 LQKENI. The DNA of the CDR3 is TGTGCCAGCTCTCTCGACAGGGGCTATGGCTACACCTTC. Translation gives CASSLDRGYGYTF.

The J gene is TRBJ2-1, the V gene TRBV5-4, with a possible D match to TRBD1 (6 bases). Trimming cost V 5 bases and J 3 bases, with 18 bases left between them. The CDR3 loop spans 16 amino acids. Germline CDR1 and CDR2: SGHNT and YYREEE (reference sequence). CDR3 sequence reads: CASSSHRVGIYNEQFF. The CDR3 DNA sequence: TGTGCCAGCAGTTCACACAGGGTAGGGATCTACAATGAGCAGTTCTTC.

This sequence joins TRBV7-2 and TRBJ2-5; 9 bases are shared with TRBD2. The CDR3 consists of 16 residues. The V gene's germline CDR1 is SGHTA and CDR2 FQGNSA. V was pared by 1 base and J by 7 bases, with 10 bases of the junction left unmatched. The CDR3 is CASSLGGGGAPRTQYF. CDR3 DNA sequence: TGTGCCAGCAGCTTAGGTGGCGGGGGGGCCCCGCGGACCCAGTACTTC.

On this clone itself: The same CDR3 is also encoded by other DNA sequences in this sample. V and J are TRBV18 and TRBJ1-5, with 8 bases lining up with TRBD1. Germline V gene data show CDR1 as KGHSH and CDR2 as LQKENI. The CDR3 contains 15 residues. After removal of 3 bases from V and 2 bases from J, the junction contained 3 bases not matched to a gene. CDR3 region: CASSPDRGGNQPQHF. In nucleotides, the CDR3 is TGTGCCAGCTCACCTGACAGGGGAGGCAATCAGCCCCAGCATTTT.

The chain links TRBV2 to TRBJ1-2; 7 bases match TRBD1. The J segment lost 6 bases and the V segment lost 6 bases, leaving 7 bases of the junction unmatched. This CDR3 spans 13 amino acids. The germline CDR1 and CDR2 sequences are SNHLY and FYNNEI. The CDR3 region has the DNA TGTGCCAGCAGGGGGACAGCTAATAATGGCTACACCTTC. Its protein is CASRGTANNGYTF.

This clone came up once. This rearrangement joins TRBV11-3 to TRBJ2-5, with 9 nucleotides matching TRBD1. Germline trimming cut 1 base from V and 3 bases from J; bases unmatched to any gene: 6. Germline CDR1 SGHNT, CDR2 YENEEA. This CDR3 region has 16 residues. DNA for the CDR3: TGTGCCAGCAGCTTAGGGACACAGGGGGCTGAAGAGACCCAGTACTTC. This codes for CASSLGTQGAEETQYF.

The rearrangement links TRBV5-1 to TRBJ2-7; TRBD2 agrees at 10 bases. The CDR3 loop spans 16 amino acids. V lost 4 bases, J lost 3 bases, and 10 bases stayed unmatched. The germline CDR1 and CDR2 sequences are SGHRS and YFSETQ. CDR3 in amino acids: CASSLTPSSGGYEQYF. The CDR3 DNA follows: TGCGCCAGCAGCCTGACGCCATCTAGCGGGGGCTACGAGCAGTACTTC. The entire variable domain, with the rest obtained from reference TRBV5-1 and TRBJ2-7, is as follows: KAGVTQTPRYLIKTRGQQVTLSCSPISGHRSVSWYQQTPGQGLQFLFEYFSETQRNKGNFPGRFSGRQFSNSRSEMNVSTLELGDSALYLCASSLTPSSGGYEQYFGPGTRLTVT.

CDR3 nucleotides: TGCGCCAGCAGCTTGGGGACACTAGCTGCTACGCAGTATTTT. Residues: CASSLGTLAATQYF. The chain uses TRBV5-1 and TRBJ2-3; possible D gene TRBD2, 6 bases. The V end lost 0 bases, the J end lost 8 bases, and 13 bases lay between the germline ends. The CDR3 has 14 residues. CDR1 SGHRS and CDR2 YFSETQ come from the germline V gene.

The chain couples TRBV5-1 to TRBJ2-3; 8 bases are shared with TRBD1. This CDR3 has 17 residues. The junction had 7 bases not matched to a gene; V was cut back by 0 bases and J by 1 base. In germline, CDR1 is SGHRS, CDR2 YFSETQ. The CDR3 DNA follows: TGCGCCAGCAGCTTGGCCGACAGGGGTCGGGGCACAGATACGCAGTATTTT. Its protein product is CASSLADRGRGTDTQYF.

The chain couples TRBV2 to TRBJ1-1; tentatively, D is TRBD1 (5 bases). This CDR3 contains 14 residues. The V gene's germline CDR1 is SNHLY and CDR2 FYNNEI. Trimming stripped 6 bases from V and 5 bases from J, with 16 bases between. This CDR3 is CASRSGQGWTEAFF. CDR3 coding DNA: TGTGCCAGCAGGTCAGGTCAGGGTTGGACTGAAGCTTTCTTT. The complete variable domain, with remaining parts taken from reference TRBV2 and TRBJ1-1, reads EPEVTQTPSHQVTQMGQEVILRCVPISNHLYFYWYRQILGQKVEFLVSFYNNEISEKSEIFDDQFSVERPDGSNFTLKIRSTKLEDSAMYFCASRSGQGWTEAFFGQGTRLTVV.

The rearrangement joins TRBV7-2 to TRBJ2-1; weak D call: TRBD2 (5 bases). From germline, CDR1 is SGHTA and CDR2 FQGNSA. CDR3 length: 15 residues. V lost 4 bases to trimming and J lost 6 bases, with 16 bases between them. CDR3: CASSSQAAAPNEQFF. Written as DNA, the CDR3 is TGTGCCAGCAGCTCCCAGGCAGCGGCACCCAATGAGCAGTTCTTC. Supplemented by reference TRBV7-2 and TRBJ2-1, the full variable domain reads GAGVSQSPSNKVTEKGKDVELRCDPISGHTALYWYRQSLGQGLEFLIYFQGNSAPDKSGLPSDRFSAERTGGSVSTLTIQRTQQEDSAVYLCASSSQAAAPNEQFFGPGTRLTVL.

The chain joins TRBV19 to TRBJ1-5, with D uncertain. Germline V CDR1 and CDR2: LNHDA, SQIVND (reference sequence). Trimming stripped 3 bases from V and 1 base from J, with 7 bases between. This CDR3 comprises 14 residues. CDR3 DNA: TGTGCCAGTAGTATTCAGGTGAGCAATCAGCCCCAGCATTTT. It encodes CASSIQVSNQPQHF.

This chain connects TRBV13 to TRBJ2-5; D perhaps matches TRBD1 (5 bases). The CDR3 loop spans 15 amino acids. V was shortened by 5 bases and J by 1 base, with 14 bases between the two germline ends. Germline CDR1 is PRHDT and CDR2 is FYEKMQ (reference sequence). DNA for the CDR3: TGTGCCAGCAGCATTTGGATAAGGGGCCAAGAGACCCAGTACTTC. Protein: CASSIWIRGQETQYF. Based on the CDR3 plus reference TRBV13 and TRBJ2-5, the full variable domain is AAGVIQSPRHLIKEKRETATLKCYPIPRHDTVYWYQQGPGQDPQFLISFYEKMQSDKGSIPDRFSAQQFSDYHSELNMSSLELGDSALYFCASSIWIRGQETQYFGPGTRLLVL.

This clone appeared a few times. The chain carries TRBV7-2 and TRBJ2-1, with 10 bases aligning to TRBD2. Germline V gene data show CDR1 as SGHTA and CDR2 as FQGNSA. The V segment lost 5 bases and the J segment 14 bases; nucleotides outside the gene matches: 15. The CDR3 consists of 15 residues. The CDR3 bases are TGTGCCAGCAGCCCACTCCTAGCGGGGGCCCTCGGCGAGTTCTTC. This sequence encodes CASSPLLAGALGEFF.

The rearrangement joins TRBV7-9 to TRBJ1-1; D perhaps matches TRBD1 (5 bases). The CDR3 is 16 residues long. The V end lost 5 bases, the J end lost 2 bases, and 18 bases lay between the germline ends. Per the germline V gene, CDR1 is SEHNR and CDR2 is FQNEAQ (reference sequence). The CDR3 loop reads CASSPSRGRVNTEAFF. Written as DNA, the CDR3 is TGTGCCAGCAGCCCCTCGCGTGGCAGGGTAAACACTGAAGCTTTCTTT.

In its sample, this clone was seen a few times. V usage is TRBV7-2 and J usage is TRBJ2-1; TRBD2 aligns across 8 bases. The CDR3 has 16 amino acids. The J segment lost 1 base and the V segment lost 5 bases, leaving 7 bases of the junction unmatched. Germline V gene sequence: CDR1 SGHTA, CDR2 FQGNSA. In nucleotides, the CDR3 is TGTGCCAGCAGCGGAGGTGGGACTAGTTCCTACAATGAGCAGTTCTTC. Protein sequence: CASSGGGTSSYNEQFF.